Following are 18 T cell receptor beta chains from one sample sequenced in a study of human T cells and chemical hapten exposure. Time point reported: patch test 3, about 24 weeks after DPC sensitization. As to treatment: therapeutic diphenylcyclopropenone sensitization with weekly scalp DPC. Via MiXCR, TCRdb re-called the RACE reads, giving one row per CDR3 protein. The table records roughly 130,000 distinct CDR3 sequences, roughly 10% of them present only once. This material consisted of whole blood, taken in connection with sensitization to the hapten diphenylcyclopropenone (DPC). Receptors originate from a woman between 50 and 59 years old with alopecia areata. Some clones in this sample may be carry-over from other donors' samples.

As DNA, the CDR3 is TGTGCCAGCAGTGAATATAGGAACGGGAGTCCCTACGAGCAGTACTTC. Its translation: CASSEYRNGSPYEQYF. The chain couples TRBV25-1 to TRBJ2-7, with TRBD2 as a possible D gene (6 bases). This CDR3 is built from 16 residues. Germline V gene data show CDR1 as MGHDK and CDR2 as SYGVNS. V was clipped by 0 bases and J by 2 bases, with 14 bases between them.

The genes are TRBV2 and TRBJ1-5; D gene uncertain. The CDR3 consists of 14 residues. Germline V gives CDR1 SNHLY, CDR2 FYNNEI. The V gene lost 8 bases and the J gene lost 1 base, with 12 bases spanning the gap. The CDR3 sequence: CASGAGLSNQPQHF. CDR3 bases: TGTGCCAGCGGTGCCGGTCTAAGCAATCAGCCCCAGCATTTT.

The chain is built from TRBV7-2 and TRBJ1-1; 10 bases are shared with TRBD1. Germline-derived CDR1 and CDR2 are SGHTA and FQGNSA. The CDR3 consists of 14 residues. Trimming at V came to 5 bases and at J to 6 bases, leaving 6 bases not matched to a gene. CDR3 residues: CASSQTGGRAEAFF. CDR3 coding DNA: TGTGCCAGCAGCCAGACAGGGGGCAGGGCTGAAGCTTTCTTT.

V gene TRBV28 combines with J gene TRBJ2-7, with 11 bases matching TRBD1. The CDR3 totals 15 residues. CDR1 and CDR2 from the germline V gene are MDHEN and SYDVKM. V trimming: 6 bases; J trimming: 4 bases; junction bases outside the gene matches: 8. CDR3 DNA: TGTGCCAGCAGGTCAACCGGGACAGGGGGTTACGAGCAGTACTTC. This encodes CASRSTGTGGYEQYF. The whole variable domain, remainder taken from reference TRBV28 and TRBJ2-7, is DVKVTQSSRYLVKRTGEKVFLECVQDMDHENMFWYRQDPGLGLRLIYFSYDVKMKEKGDIPEGYSVSREKKERFSLILESASTNQTSMYLCASRSTGTGGYEQYFGPGTRLTVT.

In this sample, this clonotype turned up a few times. This rearrangement joins TRBV4-1 to TRBJ1-1; possible D gene TRBD1, 5 bases. V lost 2 bases and J lost 2, with 12 bases in between. The CDR3 covers 15 residues. The germline CDR1 and CDR2 sequences are MGHRA and YSYEKL. The CDR3 region is CASSQPGTANTEAFF. CDR3 nucleotides: TGCGCCAGCAGCCAACCCGGGACGGCCAACACTGAAGCTTTCTTT.

This clonotype was seen a few times. Here the CDR3 reads CSLLQGAGDTQYF. The DNA for the CDR3 is TGCAGCCTTCTCCAGGGAGCTGGGGATACGCAGTATTTT. The V gene is TRBV29-1, the J gene TRBJ2-3; D could derive from TRBD1 or TRBD2 (5 bases each). This CDR3 has 13 residues. The germline V and J ends were trimmed by 8 bases and 6 bases, with 18 bases remaining between them. CDR1 SQVTM and CDR2 ANQGSEA come from the germline V gene.

A few counts support this clonotype. This sequence joins TRBV15 and TRBJ2-3, with no clear D. This CDR3 comprises 13 residues. V lost 3 bases and J 2 bases, leaving 6 bases between the germline ends. Germline lookup yields CDR1 LNHNV and CDR2 YYDKDF (reference sequence). CDR3 sequence reads: CATSSDLTDTQYF. For the CDR3, the DNA is TGTGCCACCAGCAGCGACCTCACAGATACGCAGTATTTT.

The V call is TRBV9, the J call TRBJ2-7; 9 bases fit TRBD1. The germline V gene has CDR1 SGDLS and CDR2 YYNGEE. The V segment lost 0 bases and the J segment 5 bases; nucleotides outside the gene matches: 6. The CDR3 is made up of 15 amino acids. CDR3 loop: CASSVAGTGYDEQYF. In DNA form, the CDR3 reads TGTGCCAGCAGCGTAGCCGGGACAGGGTACGACGAGCAGTACTTC.

There are many counts of this clonotype. V gene TRBV13 combines with J gene TRBJ1-2; unclear D gene. Per germline, CDR1 PRHDT and CDR2 FYEKMQ (reference sequence). The CDR3 length is 12 residues. Deletions cut 0 bases from V and 8 bases from J, with 7 bases between. The CDR3: CASSLGGRGYTF. CDR3 DNA sequence: TGTGCCAGCAGCTTAGGAGGGCGAGGCTACACCTTC.

This clonotype was seen repeatedly, ten times or more. The V gene is TRBV18, the J gene TRBJ2-7; 8 bases map to TRBD1. V was pared by 2 bases and J by 2 bases, with 2 bases of the junction left unmatched. Germline V lookup: CDR1 KGHSH, CDR2 LQKENI. This CDR3 is built from 14 residues. DNA for the CDR3: TGTGCCAGCTCACCAGGACAGGGCCCCTACGAGCAGTACTTC. Protein: CASSPGQGPYEQYF.

The chain carries TRBV7-2 and TRBJ1-5; the D is unclear. The CDR3 loop spans 14 amino acids. Looked up from germline, CDR1 is SGHTA and CDR2 is FQGNSA. The V and J ends lost 1 base and 5 bases respectively, with 9 bases between them. The CDR3 DNA is TGTGCCAGCAGCTTAGTCTGGGGAGATCAGCCCCAGCATTTT. It encodes CASSLVWGDQPQHF.

This clonotype has only a few counts. The chain combines TRBV7-9 with TRBJ2-3; 12 nucleotides align to TRBD2. This CDR3 contains 17 residues. V gave up 7 bases and J gave up 2 bases; unmatched junction bases: 10. CDR1 is SEHNR, CDR2 FQNEAQ, per germline (reference sequence). This CDR3 is CASKRGGLAGYTDTQYF. CDR3 DNA sequence: TGTGCCAGCAAGAGGGGAGGACTAGCGGGGTACACAGATACGCAGTATTTT.

This clonotype occurred a few times. This chain uses TRBV11-2 with TRBJ2-1; D not certain. The germline V and J ends were trimmed by 0 bases and 9 bases, with 15 bases remaining between them. Looked up from germline, CDR1 is SGHAT and CDR2 is FQNNGV. This CDR3 contains 15 residues. In DNA, the CDR3 is TGTGCCAGCAGCTTAGATCGGTCTTTTCCCCCTGAGCAGTTCTTC. Its translation: CASSLDRSFPPEQFF.

A note on this clonotype: Compared with germline, one end of the junction differs, possibly owing to a read error. The V gene is TRBV5-1, the J gene TRBJ2-1, with 7 bases identical to TRBD1. In germline, CDR1 is SGHRS, CDR2 YFSETQ. The CDR3 has 16 amino acids. The CDR3 region is CASSPPPGQSSNEQFF. CDR3 in DNA: TGCGCCAGCAGCCCTCCCCCGGGACAGTCCTCCAATGAGCAGTTCTTC.

The V and J genes are TRBV3-1 and TRBJ2-1; 9 positions agree with TRBD1. Germline CDR1 is LGHDT and CDR2 is YNNKEL (reference sequence). Trimming at V came to 4 bases and at J to 6 bases, leaving 13 bases not matched to a gene. The CDR3 loop spans 17 amino acids. The chain's CDR3 is CASSRIAGGQGRNEQFF. The CDR3 DNA follows: TGTGCCAGCAGCCGAATCGCCGGGGGACAGGGCCGCAATGAGCAGTTCTTC.

The CDR3 region has the DNA TGCAGCGTCGAATCTAGACAGGGGCCCTCAACTAAGGGCCGAGAGCAGTTCTTC. This translates into CSVESRQGPSTKGREQFF. This chain connects TRBV29-1 to TRBJ2-1, with 8 nucleotides matching TRBD1. With V trimmed by 6 bases and J by 10 bases, 26 bases remained unmatched. The CDR3 covers 18 residues. CDR1 and CDR2 (germline): SQVTM, ANQGSEA.

This clonotype was counted only a few times. The V gene is TRBV2, the J gene TRBJ1-1; D is unclear. The CDR3 extends over 13 amino acids. The germline V gene encodes CDR1 SNHLY and CDR2 FYNNEI. V was cut by 4 bases and J by 7 bases, with 13 bases left in between. CDR3 sequence reads: CASSGTKHGEAFF. CDR3 sequence (DNA): TGTGCCAGCAGTGGGACTAAACATGGTGAAGCTTTCTTT. The full variable domain, with the rest looked up from reference TRBV2 and TRBJ1-1, is EPEVTQTPSHQVTQMGQEVILRCVPISNHLYFYWYRQILGQKVEFLVSFYNNEISEKSEIFDDQFSVERPDGSNFTLKIRSTKLEDSAMYFCASSGTKHGEAFFGQGTRLTVV.

The chain links TRBV12-3 or TRBV12-4 to TRBJ1-1, with a tentative D call TRBD1 (5 bases). Trimming pared 7 bases from V and 2 bases from J, leaving 14 bases between. The CDR3 sequence is 14 residues long. The CDR3 here is CASIKTGVNTEAFF. The CDR3 DNA is TGTGCCAGCATTAAAACAGGAGTTAACACTGAAGCTTTCTTT.